The source of this TCR beta chain is a study of control samples from healthy donors and cancer patients. TCRdb's table, derived via immunoSEQ multiplex PCR, lists solely in-frame clones and lacks some. The table includes more than 85,000 clones, approximately 83% detected once. This CDR3 has 15 amino acids. This clone was seen only a few times. This clonotype originated in a woman in her fifties or sixties in good health. The rearrangement links TRBV21-1 to TRBJ1-4; the table's D call, TRBD1, was not checked against the DNA. TRBV21-1 is marked as a pseudogene. Sequences were obtained from blood. CDR3 sequence: CASSNPSDFNEKLFF. The CDR3 DNA sequence: TGTGCCAGCAGCAACCCCAGTGATTTTAATGAAAAACTGTTTTTT.